This TCR beta chain was sequenced in a study of blood T cell repertoires in COVID-19. Trimming shortened V by 11 bases and J by 7 bases, and 20 bases separated the two germline ends. The CDR3 has 13 amino acids. Germline V CDR1 and CDR2: ENHRY, SYGVKD. Authors' analysis steps: Reference gene primer amplification in the assay estimated nucleated cell counts. Here immunoSEQ multiplex PCR was the method, and the copy in TCRdb shows in-frame clones only, minus some. V and J calls and clone size are copied from that table; D and trimming were computed from the DNA. Of about 120,000 clones detected, 75% to 85% appear once; the ten largest clones hold around 4.1%.

This chain links TRBV10-3 with TRBJ2-5; D might be TRBD2 (6 bases). The sample taken for sequencing was peripheral blood. The TCR comes from a woman aged 80 or over with acute or convalescent COVID-19. The CDR3 DNA reads as TGTGCCGTGGGGGGATCGGAGGCCGGGACCCAGTACTTC. Encoded protein: CAVGGSEAGTQYF.